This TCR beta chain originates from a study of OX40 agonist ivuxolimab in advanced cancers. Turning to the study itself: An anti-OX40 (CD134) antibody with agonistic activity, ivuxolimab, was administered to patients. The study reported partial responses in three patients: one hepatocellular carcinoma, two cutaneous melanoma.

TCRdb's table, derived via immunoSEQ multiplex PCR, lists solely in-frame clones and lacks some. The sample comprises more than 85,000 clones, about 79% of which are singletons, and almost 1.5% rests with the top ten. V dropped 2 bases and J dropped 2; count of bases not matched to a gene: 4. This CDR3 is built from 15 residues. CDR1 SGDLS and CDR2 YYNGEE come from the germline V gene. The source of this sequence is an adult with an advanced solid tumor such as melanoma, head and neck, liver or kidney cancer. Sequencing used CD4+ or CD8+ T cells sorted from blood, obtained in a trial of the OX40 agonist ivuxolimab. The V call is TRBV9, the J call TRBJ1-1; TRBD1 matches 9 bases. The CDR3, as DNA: TGTGCCAGCAGCGTGAAAACAGGGGGCAACACTGAAGCTTTCTTT. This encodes CASSVKTGGNTEAFF.